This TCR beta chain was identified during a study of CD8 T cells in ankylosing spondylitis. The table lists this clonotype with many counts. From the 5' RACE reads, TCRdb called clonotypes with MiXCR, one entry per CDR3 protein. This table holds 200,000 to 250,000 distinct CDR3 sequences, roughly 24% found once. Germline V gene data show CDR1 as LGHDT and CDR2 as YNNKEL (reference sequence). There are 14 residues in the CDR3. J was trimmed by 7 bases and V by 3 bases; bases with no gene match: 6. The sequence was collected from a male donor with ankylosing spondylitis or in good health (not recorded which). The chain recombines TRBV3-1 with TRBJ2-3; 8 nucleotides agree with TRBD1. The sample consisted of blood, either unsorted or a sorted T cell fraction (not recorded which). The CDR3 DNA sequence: TGTGCCAGCAGCCACCGGACAGGGCTAAATACGCAGTATTTT. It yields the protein CASSHRTGLNTQYF.